These 10 T cell receptor beta chains were all obtained from the same sample, sequenced in a study of blood T cell repertoires in COVID-19. Assay used: immunoSEQ multiplex PCR; TCRdb lists only in-frame clones, some missing. The sample lists tens of thousands of clones, approximately 90% occurring once. Material: peripheral blood. Receptors originate from a man aged 55 to 70 with acute or convalescent COVID-19.

This clone was counted a single time. The chain uses TRBV29-1 and TRBJ2-3; D may be TRBD2 (7 bases). Germline CDR1 and CDR2: SQVTM and ANQGSEA. V dropped 6 bases and J dropped 0 bases, with 16 bases sitting between them. The CDR3 totals 15 residues. CDR3 sequence reads: CSVASGTTSTDTQYF. In DNA form, the CDR3 reads TGCAGCGTAGCGAGCGGGACAACTAGCACAGATACGCAGTATTTT.

J is TRBJ2-1 and V is TRBV4-1; D remains unclear. CDR1 is MGHRA and CDR2 is YSYEKL in the germline V gene. Deletions cut 0 bases from V and 0 bases from J, with 9 bases between. The CDR3 contains 16 residues. The CDR3 coding sequence is TGCGCCAGCAGCCAAGATCAAGAGAGCTCCTACAATGAGCAGTTCTTC. Residues: CASSQDQESSYNEQFF.

Only one count was recorded for this clone. V gene TRBV5-4 combines with J gene TRBJ2-7, with 11 bases aligning to TRBD1. This CDR3 contains 14 residues. Germline CDR1 is SGHNT and CDR2 is YYREEE (reference sequence). Trimming cost V 4 bases and J 3 bases; bases outside gene matches: 3. The CDR3 nucleotides are TGTGCCAGCAGCCCGGGACAGGGGGGCTACGAGCAGTACTTC. Protein sequence: CASSPGQGGYEQYF.

V and J are TRBV6-5 and TRBJ2-7, with 8 nucleotides matching TRBD1. The germline V gene encodes CDR1 MNHEY and CDR2 SVGAGI. J was trimmed by 0 bases and V by 6 bases; bases with no gene match: 4. The CDR3 is 14 amino acids. Here the CDR3 reads CASSSGGSSYEQYF. DNA for the CDR3: TGTGCCAGCAGCTCAGGGGGCAGCTCCTACGAGCAGTACTTC.

The V call is TRBV4-1, the J call TRBJ1-4, with 8 bases fitting TRBD1. J gave up 3 bases and V 1 base, and 1 base lay outside the gene matches. Germline V CDR1 and CDR2: MGHRA, YSYEKL. CDR3 length: 15 residues. CDR3 in DNA: TGCGCCAGCAGCCAAGCACAGGGGGCTAATGAAAAACTGTTTTTT. It specifies CASSQAQGANEKLFF.

The rearrangement links TRBV28 to TRBJ1-2; D might be TRBD1 (5 bases). The CDR3 runs 15 residues. Trimming took 2 bases from V and 6 from J, leaving 16 bases between them. Germline loops: CDR1 MDHEN, CDR2 SYDVKM. DNA for the CDR3: TGTGCCAGCAGTTTAGACACCGGGACTAGAAATGGCTACACCTTC. It is translated as CASSLDTGTRNGYTF.

The chain has TRBV14 and TRBJ1-3; a possible D gene is TRBD1 (6 bases). Germline V gives CDR1 SGHDN, CDR2 FVKESK. The germline V and J ends were trimmed by 3 bases and 4 bases, with 10 bases remaining between them. The CDR3 loop spans 14 amino acids. The CDR3 DNA is TGTGCCAGCAGCCACAGGGGCTCGGGAAACACCATATATTTT. It translates to CASSHRGSGNTIYF.

The CDR3 reads CASSQEDRGWETQYF. The CDR3 DNA is TGCGCCAGCAGCCAAGAGGACAGGGGGTGGGAGACCCAGTACTTC. This chain joins TRBV4-1 and TRBJ2-5; 10 bases are a match to TRBD1. The length of the CDR3 is 15 residues. CDR1 and CDR2 (germline): MGHRA, YSYEKL. The ends lost 0 bases at V and 5 bases at J; junction bases unmatched: 3.

This clone occurred a few times. This chain joins TRBV4-1 and TRBJ1-2; 7 positions match TRBD1. CDR3 length equals 15 residues. Germline V CDR1 and CDR2: MGHRA, YSYEKL. The V and J ends lost 4 bases and 4 bases, in that order; junction bases with no gene match: 9. The CDR3 DNA reads TGCGCCAGCAGCCCTCGCGAGGGGGCGATCTATGGCTACACCTTC. Protein product: CASSPREGAIYGYTF.

The rearrangement links TRBV9 to TRBJ2-7; TRBD2 aligns across 8 bases. J gave up 2 bases and V 4 bases, and 14 bases lay outside the gene matches. The CDR3 totals 17 residues. CDR1 and CDR2 from the germline V gene are SGDLS and YYNGEE. CDR3 coding DNA: TGTGCCAGCAGCCCCAAGGGTTTAGCGGGGAATGCCTACGAGCAGTACTTC. Protein sequence: CASSPKGLAGNAYEQYF. Full variable domain (outside the CDR3, taken from reference TRBV9 and TRBJ2-7): DSGVTQTPKHLITATGQRVTLRCSPRSGDLSVYWYQQSLDQGLQFLIQYYNGEERAKGNILERFSAQQFPDLHSELNLSSLELGDSALYFCASSPKGLAGNAYEQYFGPGTRLTVT.